The 17 T cell receptor beta chains given below trace back to one sample, sequenced in a study of shared clonotypes between healthy human individuals. Profiling relied on immunoSEQ multiplex PCR, and the TCRdb table lists in-frame clones only, not all of them. Of approximately 2,000,000 clones in the sample, roughly 90% are singletons; the top ten hold 0.3% to 0.45%. Sequenced material: naive CD4+ T cells from PBMCs. Subset in this sample: CD45RA+ positively selected. The receptors come from a man between 18 and 35 years old in good health. Some clones in this sample may be carry-over from other donors' samples.

This rearrangement joins TRBV7-2 to TRBJ2-7; no definite D call. V shed 5 bases and J shed 2 bases, with 13 bases lying between them. The CDR3 consists of 14 residues. The germline CDR1 and CDR2 sequences are SGHTA and FQGNSA. The CDR3, as DNA: TGTGCCAGCAGCCCTCGACCCGAACCCTACGAGCAGTACTTC. It specifies CASSPRPEPYEQYF.

This chain links TRBV11-3 with TRBJ1-5, with no clear D. The CDR3 covers 17 residues. The germline V and J ends were trimmed by 4 bases and 3 bases, with 19 bases remaining between them. CDR1 SGHNT and CDR2 YENEEA come from the germline V gene. CDR3 in amino acids: CASSYRIPARPNQPQHF. In nucleotides, the CDR3 is TGTGCCAGCAGCTATCGAATACCGGCTCGTCCCAATCAGCCCCAGCATTTT.

The genes are TRBV29-1 and TRBJ2-5; 10 bases are shared with TRBD2. This CDR3 is 15 amino acids long. The J segment lost 6 bases and the V segment lost 6 bases, leaving 13 bases of the junction unmatched. CDR1 is SQVTM, CDR2 ANQGSEA, per germline. The CDR3, as DNA: TGCAGCGTCTTATCTTCTAGCGGGAGTGCGAAGACCCAGTACTTC. Translated, it gives CSVLSSSGSAKTQYF.

This clone showed up just a few times. The V call is TRBV5-1, the J call TRBJ1-2; 8 bases agree with TRBD1. V lost 6 bases and J lost 3; bases outside the gene matches: 4. The CDR3 totals 13 residues. Germline CDR1 SGHRS, CDR2 YFSETQ. CDR3 amino acids: CASTPGGDYGYTF. The CDR3 region has the DNA TGCGCCAGCACCCCAGGGGGCGACTATGGCTACACCTTC.

V usage is TRBV4-1 and J usage is TRBJ1-3; D is uncertain. Trimming took off 1 base at V and 6 bases at J, with 13 bases between the two ends. Germline V gives CDR1 MGHRA, CDR2 YSYEKL. This CDR3 is 15 amino acids long. CDR3 sequence reads: CASSQALALENTIYF. DNA for the CDR3: TGCGCCAGCAGCCAAGCCCTGGCACTCGAAAACACCATATATTTT.

On this clone itself: The sample contains more than one DNA sequence encoding this CDR3. The J gene is TRBJ2-2, the V gene TRBV11-2; 8 bases are shared with TRBD2. V gave up 1 base and J gave up 2 bases; unmatched junction bases: 3. The CDR3 extends over 16 amino acids. Germline CDR1 reads SGHAT; CDR2 reads FQNNGV. The CDR3 sequence: CASSLGLALNTGELFF. The DNA of the CDR3 is TGTGCCAGCAGCTTAGGACTAGCGCTAAACACCGGGGAGCTGTTTTTT.

The rearrangement uses TRBV18 and TRBJ2-5; unclear D gene. Germline loops: CDR1 KGHSH, CDR2 LQKENI. V was clipped by 2 bases and J by 5 bases, with 15 bases between them. This CDR3 comprises 15 residues. The CDR3: CASSPTYQSTETQYF. CDR3 coding DNA: TGTGCCAGCTCACCAACGTACCAGTCTACGGAGACCCAGTACTTC. The variable domain in full, completed from reference TRBV18 and TRBJ2-5, reads NAGVMQNPRHLVRRRGQEARLRCSPMKGHSHVYWYRQLPEEGLKFMVYLQKENIIDESGMPKERFSAEFPKEGPSILRIQQVVRGDSAAYFCASSPTYQSTETQYFGPGTRLLVL.

A remark on this clone: Other DNA sequences in the sample encode the same CDR3. DNA of the CDR3: TGTGCCAGCAGTTCCGCCAATCAGCCCCAGCATTTT. Residues: CASSSANQPQHF. The chain carries TRBV28 and TRBJ1-5; D gene ambiguous. The V gene's germline CDR1 is MDHEN and CDR2 SYDVKM. The CDR3 length is 12 residues. V lost 4 bases, J lost 3 bases, and 4 bases lay in between.

The gene calls are TRBV18 and TRBJ2-5; TRBD1 matches 8 bases. The J segment lost 4 bases and the V segment lost 4 bases, leaving 5 bases of the junction unmatched. The CDR3 length is 14 residues. Germline V CDR1 and CDR2: KGHSH, LQKENI. For the CDR3, the DNA is TGTGCCAGCTCACACGACAGGGGTGGAGAGACCCAGTACTTC. Amino acids: CASSHDRGGETQYF.

The V call is TRBV30, the J call TRBJ2-3, with 9 bases fitting TRBD2. In germline, CDR1 is GTSNPN, CDR2 SVGIG (reference sequence). With 2 bases clipped from V and 2 bases from J, the junction kept 14 bases outside the gene matches. This CDR3 spans 18 amino acids. The CDR3 nucleotides are TGTGCCTGGAGTATCCACAGGGCTAGCGGGAAAATCACAGATACGCAGTATTTT. Protein: CAWSIHRASGKITDTQYF.

The V call is TRBV9, the J call TRBJ1-2; D gene ambiguous. The CDR3 is 12 amino acids. Germline CDR1 is SGDLS and CDR2 is YYNGEE. V was cut by 5 bases and J by 5 bases, with 10 bases left in between. The CDR3 spells CASRDLRYGYTF. CDR3 DNA sequence: TGTGCCAGCAGGGACCTAAGGTATGGCTACACCTTC.

The chain uses TRBV6-1 and TRBJ1-4, with 7 nucleotides matching TRBD1. Germline V gene data show CDR1 as MNHNS and CDR2 as SASEGT. The CDR3 loop spans 16 amino acids. V trimming: 1 base; J trimming: 5 bases; junction bases outside the gene matches: 7. The CDR3 loop is CASSEVLGTANEKLFF. CDR3 in DNA: TGTGCCAGCAGTGAAGTTTTGGGGACAGCGAATGAAAAACTGTTTTTT.

The genes are TRBV4-1 and TRBJ2-1, with 7 bases aligning to TRBD2. The CDR3 extends over 19 amino acids. V lost 1 base and J lost 8; bases outside the gene matches: 20. Germline lookup yields CDR1 MGHRA and CDR2 YSYEKL. CDR3 residues: CASSQGVLRGRRERDEQFF. The CDR3 bases are TGCGCCAGCAGCCAAGGCGTTCTAAGGGGCAGGCGGGAGAGGGATGAGCAGTTCTTC.

The chain joins TRBV19 to TRBJ2-1, with 7 bases fitting TRBD2. Per germline, CDR1 LNHDA and CDR2 SQIVND (reference sequence). J was trimmed by 4 bases and V by 6 bases; bases with no gene match: 6. This CDR3 comprises 14 residues. The CDR3 region is CASRPSGAYNEQFF. In DNA, the CDR3 is TGTGCCAGTAGACCAAGCGGGGCATACAATGAGCAGTTCTTC.

Worth noting for this clone: Other DNA sequences of this sample code for an identical CDR3. The V gene is TRBV28, the J gene TRBJ2-7; unclear D gene. Trimming left V 6 bases short and J 4 bases short, with 7 bases between. The CDR3 spans 11 residues. The germline CDR1 and CDR2 sequences are MDHEN and SYDVKM. The CDR3 region is CASSLRYEQYF. CDR3 nucleotide sequence: TGTGCCAGCAGCCTACGATACGAGCAGTACTTC.

DNA of the CDR3: TGTGCCAGCAGTTACTCGACACAAAGTACCTACGAGCAGTACTTC. Its protein is CASSYSTQSTYEQYF. The gene calls are TRBV6-6 and TRBJ2-7; no clear D gene. Germline loops: CDR1 MNHNY, CDR2 SVGAGI (reference sequence). V lost 0 bases, J lost 2 bases, and 11 bases lay in between. The CDR3 totals 15 residues.

The chain combines TRBV28 with TRBJ2-7; D gene ambiguous. The V gene lost 1 base and the J gene lost 4 bases, with 14 bases spanning the gap. CDR3 length: 15 amino acids. The germline CDR1 and CDR2 sequences are MDHEN and SYDVKM. This CDR3 is CASSLSAPGPYEQYF. CDR3 DNA sequence: TGTGCCAGCAGTTTATCGGCCCCGGGCCCATACGAGCAGTACTTC.